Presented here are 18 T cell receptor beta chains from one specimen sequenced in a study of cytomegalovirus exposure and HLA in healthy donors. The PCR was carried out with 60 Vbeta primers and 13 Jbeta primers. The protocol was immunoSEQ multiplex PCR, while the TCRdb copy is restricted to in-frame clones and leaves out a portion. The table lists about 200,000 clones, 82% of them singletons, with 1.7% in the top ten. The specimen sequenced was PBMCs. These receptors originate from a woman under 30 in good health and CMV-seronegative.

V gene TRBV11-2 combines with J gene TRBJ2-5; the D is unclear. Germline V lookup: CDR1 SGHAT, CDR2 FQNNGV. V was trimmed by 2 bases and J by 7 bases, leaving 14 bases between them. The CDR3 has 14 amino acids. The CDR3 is CASSLLTRNRTQYF. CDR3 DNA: TGTGCCAGCAGCTTATTAACGCGAAATCGGACCCAGTACTTC. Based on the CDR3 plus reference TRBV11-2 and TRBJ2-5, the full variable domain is EAGVAQSPRYKIIEKRQSVAFWCNPISGHATLYWYQQILGQGPKLLIQFQNNGVVDDSQLPKDRFSAERLKGVDSTLKIQPAKLEDSAVYLCASSLLTRNRTQYFGPGTRLLVL.

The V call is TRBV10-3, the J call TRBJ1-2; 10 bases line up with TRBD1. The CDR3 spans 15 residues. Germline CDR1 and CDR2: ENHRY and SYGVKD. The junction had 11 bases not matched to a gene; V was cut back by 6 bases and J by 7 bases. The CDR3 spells CAIRGSGQGGSGYTF. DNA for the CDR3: TGTGCCATCAGGGGGTCCGGACAGGGGGGATCTGGCTACACCTTC.

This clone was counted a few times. The CDR3 coding sequence is TGTGCCAGCTCTAGGGCCCCGGGACAGCACAGCTACGAGCAGTACTTC. Its protein product is CASSRAPGQHSYEQYF. The V gene is TRBV7-2, the J gene TRBJ2-7; 7 bases map to TRBD1. Trimming at V came to 8 bases and at J to 3 bases, leaving 16 bases not matched to a gene. CDR1 is SGHTA and CDR2 is FQGNSA in the germline V gene. This CDR3 has 16 residues.

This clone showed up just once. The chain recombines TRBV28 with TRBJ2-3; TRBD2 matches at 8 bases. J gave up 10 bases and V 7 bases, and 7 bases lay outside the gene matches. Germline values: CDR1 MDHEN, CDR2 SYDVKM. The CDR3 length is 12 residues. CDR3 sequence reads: CASNPGGRAQYF. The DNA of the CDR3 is TGTGCCAGCAACCCGGGAGGGCGGGCGCAGTATTTT.

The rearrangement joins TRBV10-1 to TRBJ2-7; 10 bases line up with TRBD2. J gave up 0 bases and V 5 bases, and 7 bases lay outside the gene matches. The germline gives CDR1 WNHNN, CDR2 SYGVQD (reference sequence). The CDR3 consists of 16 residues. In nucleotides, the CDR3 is TGCGCCAGCAGTAATGGACTAGCGGCCAGCTCCTACGAGCAGTACTTC. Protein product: CASSNGLAASSYEQYF.

DNA of the CDR3: TGTGCCAGCAGGCAGACAGGGGCCTCGGGTGAGCAGTACTTC. Amino acid sequence: CASRQTGASGEQYF. This chain uses TRBV28 with TRBJ2-7; 8 nucleotides align to TRBD1. The ends lost 6 bases at V and 7 bases at J; junction bases unmatched: 11. Germline V lookup: CDR1 MDHEN, CDR2 SYDVKM. This CDR3 is built from 14 residues.

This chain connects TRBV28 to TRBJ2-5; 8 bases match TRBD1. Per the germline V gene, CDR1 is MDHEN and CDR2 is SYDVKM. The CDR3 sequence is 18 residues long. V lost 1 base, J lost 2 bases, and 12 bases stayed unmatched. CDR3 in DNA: TGTGCCAGCAGTTTATTGAAGTGGGCAGGGGGCGTACAAGAGACCCAGTACTTC. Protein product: CASSLLKWAGGVQETQYF.

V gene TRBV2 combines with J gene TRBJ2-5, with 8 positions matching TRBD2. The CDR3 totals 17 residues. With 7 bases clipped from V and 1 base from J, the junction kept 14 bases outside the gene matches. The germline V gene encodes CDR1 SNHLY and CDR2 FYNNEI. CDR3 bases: TGTGCCAGCAACGGCGTACTAGCGGAGCTATCCCAAGAGACCCAGTACTTC. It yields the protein CASNGVLAELSQETQYF. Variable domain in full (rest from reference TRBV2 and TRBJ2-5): EPEVTQTPSHQVTQMGQEVILRCVPISNHLYFYWYRQILGQKVEFLVSFYNNEISEKSEIFDDQFSVERPDGSNFTLKIRSTKLEDSAMYFCASNGVLAELSQETQYFGPGTRLLVL.

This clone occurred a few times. This chain's CDR3 is CASSTGSDYQPQHF. CDR3 DNA: TGTGCCAGTAGTACCGGGTCAGATTATCAGCCCCAGCATTTT. J is TRBJ1-5 and V is TRBV19; no firm D call. The CDR3 spans 14 residues. Trimming removed 4 bases at V and 5 bases at J, with 12 bases between. Germline V gives CDR1 LNHDA, CDR2 SQIVND (reference sequence).

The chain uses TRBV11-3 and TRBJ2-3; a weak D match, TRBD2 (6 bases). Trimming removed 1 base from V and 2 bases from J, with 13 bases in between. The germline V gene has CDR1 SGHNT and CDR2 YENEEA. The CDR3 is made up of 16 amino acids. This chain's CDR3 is CASSLAGGDPTDTQYF. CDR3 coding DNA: TGTGCCAGCAGCTTAGCGGGCGGGGACCCCACAGATACGCAGTATTTT.

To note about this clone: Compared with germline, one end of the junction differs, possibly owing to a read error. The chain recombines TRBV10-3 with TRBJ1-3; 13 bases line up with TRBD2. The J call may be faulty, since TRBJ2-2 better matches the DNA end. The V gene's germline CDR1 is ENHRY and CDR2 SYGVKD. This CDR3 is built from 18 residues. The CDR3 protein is CAITETSGRTSNTGELFF. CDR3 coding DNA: TGTGCCATCACTGAGACTAGCGGGAGGACTTCGAACACCGGGGAGCTGTTTTTT.

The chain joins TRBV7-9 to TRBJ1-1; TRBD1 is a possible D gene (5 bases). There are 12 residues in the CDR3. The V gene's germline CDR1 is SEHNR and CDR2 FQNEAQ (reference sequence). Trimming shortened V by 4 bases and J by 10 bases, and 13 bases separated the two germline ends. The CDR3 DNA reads TGTGCCAGCAGCTCTCAGACAGCAGGAGCTTTCTTT. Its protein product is CASSSQTAGAFF. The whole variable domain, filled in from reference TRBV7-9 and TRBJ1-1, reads DTGVSQNPRHKITKRGQNVTFRCDPISEHNRLYWYRQTLGQGPEFLTYFQNEAQLEKSRLLSDRFSAERPKGSFSTLEIQRTEQGDSAMYLCASSSQTAGAFFGQGTRLTVV.

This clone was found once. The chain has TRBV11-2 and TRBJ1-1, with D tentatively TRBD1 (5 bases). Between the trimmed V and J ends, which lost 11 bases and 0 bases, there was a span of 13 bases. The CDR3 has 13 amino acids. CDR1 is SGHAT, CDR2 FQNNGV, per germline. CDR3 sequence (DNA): TGTGCCCTCAAGGGGAACATGAACACTGAAGCTTTCTTT. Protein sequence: CALKGNMNTEAFF.

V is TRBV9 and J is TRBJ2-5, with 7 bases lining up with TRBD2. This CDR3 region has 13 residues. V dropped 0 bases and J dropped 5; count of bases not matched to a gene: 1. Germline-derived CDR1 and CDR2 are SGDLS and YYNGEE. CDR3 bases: TGTGCCAGCAGCGTAGGCGGGAGTGAGACCCAGTACTTC. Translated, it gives CASSVGGSETQYF.

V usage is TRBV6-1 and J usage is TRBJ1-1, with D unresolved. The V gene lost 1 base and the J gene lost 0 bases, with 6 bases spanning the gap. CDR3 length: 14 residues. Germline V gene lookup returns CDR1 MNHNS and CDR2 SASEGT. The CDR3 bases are TGTGCCAGCAGTGAAGTATACATGAACACTGAAGCTTTCTTT. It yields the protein CASSEVYMNTEAFF.

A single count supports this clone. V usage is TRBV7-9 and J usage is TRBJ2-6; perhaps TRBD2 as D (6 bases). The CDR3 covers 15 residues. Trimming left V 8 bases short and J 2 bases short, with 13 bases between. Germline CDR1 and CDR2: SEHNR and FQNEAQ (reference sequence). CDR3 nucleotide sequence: TGTGCCAGCGGGACTGGCCAACCTGGGGCCAACGTCCTGACTTTC. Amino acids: CASGTGQPGANVLTF.

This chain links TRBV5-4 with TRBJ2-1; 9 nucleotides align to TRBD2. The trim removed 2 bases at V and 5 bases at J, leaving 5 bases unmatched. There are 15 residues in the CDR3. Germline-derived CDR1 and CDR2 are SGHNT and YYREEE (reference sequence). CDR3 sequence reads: CASSFLAGAHNEQFF. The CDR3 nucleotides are TGTGCCAGCAGCTTTTTAGCGGGAGCCCACAATGAGCAGTTCTTC.

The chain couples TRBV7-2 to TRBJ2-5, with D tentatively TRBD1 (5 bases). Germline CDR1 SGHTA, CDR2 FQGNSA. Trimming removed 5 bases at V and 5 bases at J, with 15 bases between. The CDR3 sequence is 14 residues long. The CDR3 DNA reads TGTGCCAGCAGCCCACAGGTCCTCGGGGAGACCCAGTACTTC. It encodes CASSPQVLGETQYF.